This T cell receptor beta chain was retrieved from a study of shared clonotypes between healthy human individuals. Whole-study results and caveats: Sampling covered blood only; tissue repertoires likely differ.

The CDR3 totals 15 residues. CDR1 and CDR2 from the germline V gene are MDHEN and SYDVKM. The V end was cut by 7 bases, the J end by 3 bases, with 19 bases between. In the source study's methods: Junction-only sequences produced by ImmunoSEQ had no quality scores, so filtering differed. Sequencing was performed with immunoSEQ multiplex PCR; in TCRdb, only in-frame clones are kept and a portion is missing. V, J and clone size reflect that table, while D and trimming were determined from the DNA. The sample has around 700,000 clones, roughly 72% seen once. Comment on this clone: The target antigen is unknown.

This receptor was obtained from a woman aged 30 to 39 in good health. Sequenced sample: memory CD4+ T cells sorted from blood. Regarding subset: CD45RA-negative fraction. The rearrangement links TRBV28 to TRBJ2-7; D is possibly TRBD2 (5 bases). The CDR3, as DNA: TGTGCCAGCACTCTTGGAGGTCAATCCTACTACGAGCAGTACTTC. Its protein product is CASTLGGQSYYEQYF.